Presented here are 30 T cell receptor beta chains from one specimen sequenced in a study of blood T cell repertoires in COVID-19 (dated by TCRdb to about 2020). Library creation used the immunoSEQ multiplex PCR assay. TCRdb carries this immuneACCESS record with in-frame sequences only. Its versions omit some clonotypes, under half of them owing to an unresolved V gene in the studies checked, with the rest unexplained. For this sample the table gives roughly 200,000 clones, of which nearly 90% were detected only once. The ten largest clones capture about 4% of the sample. The sequencing input was PBMCs or T cells enriched from blood (not recorded which). All receptors come from a woman under 40 with acute COVID-19.

The rearrangement joins TRBV29-1 to TRBJ2-7; TRBD1 agrees at 10 bases. The CDR3 sequence is 15 residues long. Germline V gives CDR1 SQVTM, CDR2 ANQGSEA. With 3 bases clipped from V and 1 base from J, the junction kept 6 bases outside the gene matches. CDR3 bases: TGCAGCGTTGAGGAGGACAGGGGGTGGTCCTACGAGCAGTACTTC. Translating it yields CSVEEDRGWSYEQYF.

This chain uses TRBV9 with TRBJ2-3; a possible D gene is TRBD2 (7 bases). Trimming pared 4 bases from V and 6 bases from J, leaving 18 bases between. This CDR3 spans 15 amino acids. From germline, CDR1 is SGDLS and CDR2 YYNGEE. CDR3 region: CASSLRGASRDTQYF. Written as DNA, the CDR3 is TGTGCCAGCAGCCTCCGGGGGGCTAGCAGGGATACGCAGTATTTT. The full variable domain, rest sourced from reference TRBV9 and TRBJ2-3, is DSGVTQTPKHLITATGQRVTLRCSPRSGDLSVYWYQQSLDQGLQFLIQYYNGEERAKGNILERFSAQQFPDLHSELNLSSLELGDSALYFCASSLRGASRDTQYFGPGTRLTVL.

This chain uses TRBV5-1 with TRBJ2-3; weak D call: TRBD2 (5 bases). Between the trimmed V and J ends, which lost 1 base and 2 bases, there was a span of 8 bases. Germline CDR1 reads SGHRS; CDR2 reads YFSETQ. This CDR3 contains 14 residues. CDR3 amino acids: CASSLTGFTDTQYF. CDR3 sequence (DNA): TGCGCCAGCAGCTTGACGGGGTTCACAGATACGCAGTATTTT.

The rearrangement joins TRBV2 to TRBJ1-4; 10 positions agree with TRBD1. The CDR3 length is 17 residues. With V trimmed by 5 bases and J by 4 bases, 10 bases remained unmatched. From germline, CDR1 is SNHLY and CDR2 FYNNEI. In DNA, the CDR3 is TGTGCCAGCAGTTCCCTGACAGGGGGCACGAGTAATGAAAAACTGTTTTTT. Translation gives CASSSLTGGTSNEKLFF.

CDR3 in amino acids: CASSLDRGEDGYTF. CDR3 DNA: TGTGCCAGCAGCTTGGACAGGGGGGAGGATGGCTACACCTTC. This sequence joins TRBV5-5 and TRBJ1-2; 8 bases agree with TRBD1. There are 14 residues in the CDR3. The germline CDR1 and CDR2 sequences are SGHKS and YYEKEE (reference sequence). V was clipped by 0 bases and J by 6 bases; unmatched bases: 4.

The chain combines TRBV13 with TRBJ2-6; TRBD1 agrees at 8 bases. This CDR3 region has 17 residues. Germline V gene lookup returns CDR1 PRHDT and CDR2 FYEKMQ (reference sequence). The junction had 9 bases not matched to a gene; V was cut back by 6 bases and J by 2 bases. CDR3 sequence reads: CASRTPGGRAGANVLTF. In nucleotides, the CDR3 is TGTGCCAGCAGGACCCCAGGGGGCCGCGCTGGGGCCAACGTCCTGACTTTC.

The chain is built from TRBV4-2 and TRBJ2-1; no clear D gene. The CDR3 length is 16 residues. Germline loops: CDR1 LGHNA, CDR2 YNFKEQ. The V and J ends lost 1 base and 4 bases respectively, with 14 bases between them. This chain's CDR3 is CASSQAGTAEYNEQFF. The CDR3 DNA sequence: TGTGCCAGCAGCCAAGCAGGAACAGCAGAGTACAATGAGCAGTTCTTC.

The gene calls are TRBV4-1 and TRBJ2-2, with D maybe TRBD2 (7 bases). CDR3 length: 18 residues. Germline V CDR1 and CDR2: MGHRA, YSYEKL. Between the trimmed V and J ends, which lost 1 base and 4 bases, there was a span of 19 bases. CDR3 nucleotide sequence: TGCGCCAGCAGCCAAGTCCCCGCGGGGGCTTACCTCACCGGGGAGCTGTTTTTT. It specifies CASSQVPAGAYLTGELFF.

This chain joins TRBV6-5 and TRBJ1-2; D uncertain. There are 11 residues in the CDR3. Per germline, CDR1 MNHEY and CDR2 SVGAGI. V was shortened by 10 bases and J by 4 bases, with 10 bases between the two germline ends. The CDR3 nucleotides are TGTGCCACCCAGCAGGCCTATGGCTACACCTTC. Encoded protein: CATQQAYGYTF.

The gene calls are TRBV28 and TRBJ1-5; a weak D match, TRBD1 (5 bases). In germline, CDR1 is MDHEN, CDR2 SYDVKM. The CDR3 sequence is 17 residues long. V lost 4 bases and J 3 bases, leaving 19 bases between the germline ends. The CDR3 spells CASSWPSPWDFNQPQHF. The DNA of the CDR3 is TGTGCCAGCAGTTGGCCATCACCTTGGGACTTCAATCAGCCCCAGCATTTT.

V usage is TRBV29-1 and J usage is TRBJ1-4; maybe TRBD1 (5 bases). Trimming cost V 2 bases and J 4 bases, with 17 bases left between them. The length of the CDR3 is 16 residues. Germline V gene lookup returns CDR1 SQVTM and CDR2 ANQGSEA. The CDR3 nucleotides read TGCAGCGTTGAACTACGGCAGGGAAGTTATAATGAAAAACTGTTTTTT. It encodes CSVELRQGSYNEKLFF.

The chain combines TRBV7-3 with TRBJ1-1; perhaps TRBD1 as D (6 bases). This CDR3 has 13 amino acids. Trimming took 7 bases from V and 0 from J, leaving 9 bases between them. The germline V gene encodes CDR1 SGHTA and CDR2 FQGTGA. The CDR3 DNA reads TGTGCCAGCAAGGGGACAATGAACACTGAAGCTTTCTTT. As protein: CASKGTMNTEAFF.

V usage is TRBV3-1 (or the pseudogene TRBV3-2) and J usage is TRBJ2-3; D is uncertain. The ends were cut back, 4 bases at V and 6 bases at J, with 11 bases in the middle. This CDR3 comprises 13 residues. Germline V gene lookup returns CDR1 LGHDT and CDR2 YNNKEL (reference sequence). The CDR3 is CASSPPARDTQYF. The CDR3 DNA reads as TGTGCCAGCAGCCCACCCGCGCGCGATACGCAGTATTTT.

The gene calls are TRBV19 and TRBJ2-7, with D hard to call. Trimming took 5 bases from V and 2 from J, leaving 10 bases between them. This CDR3 is built from 13 residues. CDR1 LNHDA and CDR2 SQIVND come from the germline V gene (reference sequence). Here the CDR3 DNA reads TGTGCCAGTAGTGTATACAGTACCTACGAGCAGTACTTC. Protein product: CASSVYSTYEQYF.

The CDR3 DNA follows: TGTGCCAGCAGCCCGCCGGGACAGGGCTACAATGAGCAGTTCTTC. It is translated as CASSPPGQGYNEQFF. The V call is TRBV5-4, the J call TRBJ2-1; 9 positions agree with TRBD1. The germline gives CDR1 SGHNT, CDR2 YYREEE (reference sequence). This CDR3 is built from 15 residues. V shed 4 bases and J 3 bases; nucleotides not matched to a gene: 5.

The chain joins TRBV5-1 to TRBJ2-1; 7 bases align to TRBD1. Germline CDR1 is SGHRS and CDR2 is YFSETQ. J gave up 2 bases and V 0 bases, and 8 bases lay outside the gene matches. The CDR3 runs 17 residues. The CDR3 reads CASSLDGTGDAYNEQFF. The CDR3 DNA reads as TGCGCCAGCAGCTTGGACGGAACAGGGGATGCCTACAATGAGCAGTTCTTC.

The J gene is TRBJ1-5, the V gene TRBV28, with D unclear. Germline V gene sequence: CDR1 MDHEN, CDR2 SYDVKM. The CDR3 loop spans 14 amino acids. V lost 4 bases to trimming and J lost 4 bases, with 11 bases between them. The CDR3: CASSWIQNNQPQHF. The CDR3 DNA follows: TGTGCCAGCAGTTGGATACAGAATAATCAGCCCCAGCATTTT.

The genes are TRBV30 and TRBJ1-5; TRBD1 agrees at 7 bases. With 0 bases clipped from V and 7 bases from J, the junction kept 3 bases outside the gene matches. The CDR3 sequence is 13 residues long. CDR1 is GTSNPN, CDR2 SVGIG, per germline (reference sequence). The CDR3 spells CAWSVDRDQPQHF. The CDR3 DNA reads TGTGCCTGGAGTGTCGACAGGGACCAGCCCCAGCATTTT.

The genes are TRBV7-9 and TRBJ2-1; D not certain. Germline values: CDR1 SEHNR, CDR2 FQNEAQ (reference sequence). V gave up 1 base and J gave up 7 bases, with 11 bases separating them. The CDR3 has 14 residues. This chain's CDR3 is CASSLGSAENEQFF. The CDR3 DNA is TGTGCCAGCAGCTTAGGCAGCGCAGAGAATGAGCAGTTCTTC.

The DNA for the CDR3 is TGTGCCAGCCGTTCGGCCGGCGGGGCCCTGGATGAAAAACTGTTTTTT. Translation: CASRSAGGALDEKLFF. The chain joins TRBV28 to TRBJ1-4; a possible D gene is TRBD1 (5 bases). The germline CDR1 and CDR2 sequences are MDHEN and SYDVKM. Trimming removed 8 bases from V and 6 bases from J, with 22 bases in between. The CDR3 length is 16 residues. The full variable domain, rest sourced from reference TRBV28 and TRBJ1-4, is DVKVTQSSRYLVKRTGEKVFLECVQDMDHENMFWYRQDPGLGLRLIYFSYDVKMKEKGDIPEGYSVSREKKERFSLILESASTNQTSMYLCASRSAGGALDEKLFFGSGTQLSVL.

This chain links TRBV19 with TRBJ2-1, with TRBD2 as a possible D gene (6 bases). The CDR3 loop spans 15 amino acids. The germline V gene has CDR1 LNHDA and CDR2 SQIVND (reference sequence). Trimming shortened V by 2 bases and J by 6 bases, and 14 bases separated the two germline ends. The CDR3 nucleotides read TGTGCCAGTAGTATATGGGGGGTCCCGGCCAATGAGCAGTTCTTC. Translation: CASSIWGVPANEQFF.

About this clone itself: The sample carries other DNA sequences with the same CDR3. This chain connects TRBV27 to TRBJ2-3, with TRBD2 identical over 10 bases. CDR1 MNHEY and CDR2 SMNVEV come from the germline V gene (reference sequence). V shed 5 bases and J 1 base; nucleotides not matched to a gene: 3. This CDR3 is built from 15 residues. The CDR3 region is CASSLGTSGTDTQYF. The CDR3 coding sequence is TGTGCCAGCAGTCTTGGGACTAGCGGCACAGATACGCAGTATTTT.

The gene calls are TRBV5-8 and TRBJ2-5; D ambiguous. The CDR3 loop spans 11 amino acids. The V end lost 4 bases, the J end lost 8 bases, and 9 bases lay between the germline ends. Germline V lookup: CDR1 SGHTS, CDR2 YDEGEE. This CDR3 is CASSLPGTQYF. DNA of the CDR3: TGTGCCAGCAGCCTCCCGGGTACCCAGTACTTC.

The gene calls are TRBV25-1 and TRBJ1-1, with D possibly being TRBD1 (6 bases). Germline CDR1 is MGHDK and CDR2 is SYGVNS. V shed 6 bases and J shed 8 bases, with 16 bases lying between them. This CDR3 spans 13 amino acids. The CDR3 here is CASRAGTPPEAFF. The CDR3 DNA is TGTGCCAGCAGGGCCGGGACACCGCCAGAAGCTTTCTTT. Combining the CDR3 with reference TRBV25-1 and TRBJ1-1 gives the whole variable domain EADIYQTPRYLVIGTGKKITLECSQTMGHDKMYWYQQDPGMELHLIHYSYGVNSTEKGDLSSESTVSRIRTEHFPLTLESARPSHTSQYLCASRAGTPPEAFFGQGTRLTVV.

The chain recombines TRBV7-9 with TRBJ1-1, with D possibly being TRBD1 (5 bases). Germline V gene sequence: CDR1 SEHNR, CDR2 FQNEAQ (reference sequence). The CDR3 runs to 14 residues. Trimming took 5 bases from V and 5 from J, leaving 15 bases between them. CDR3 sequence: CASSISGVRTEAFF. The CDR3 nucleotides read TGTGCCAGCAGCATTTCGGGGGTGCGGACTGAAGCTTTCTTT.

The chain employs TRBV19 and TRBJ1-2; D gene uncertain. CDR3 length: 15 residues. The germline V gene encodes CDR1 LNHDA and CDR2 SQIVND (reference sequence). Trimming shortened V by 1 base and J by 5 bases, and 14 bases separated the two germline ends. The chain's CDR3 is CASSIAGADRYGYTF. The CDR3 nucleotides are TGTGCCAGTAGTATAGCGGGAGCAGATCGGTATGGCTACACCTTC. Based on the CDR3 plus reference TRBV19 and TRBJ1-2, the full variable domain is DGGITQSPKYLFRKEGQNVTLSCEQNLNHDAMYWYRQDPGQGLRLIYYSQIVNDFQKGDIAEGYSVSREKKESFPLTVTSAQKNPTAFYLCASSIAGADRYGYTFGSGTRLTVV.

The V gene is TRBV7-9, the J gene TRBJ1-1; 7 bases match TRBD1. The CDR3 spans 15 residues. The ends lost 4 bases at V and 1 base at J; junction bases unmatched: 6. The germline CDR1 and CDR2 sequences are SEHNR and FQNEAQ (reference sequence). The chain's CDR3 is CASSSPGQKNTEAFF. Written as DNA, the CDR3 is TGTGCCAGCAGCTCCCCGGGACAGAAGAACACTGAAGCTTTCTTT.

The count of this clone is one. V and J are TRBV6-5 and TRBJ1-1; D not resolved. V dropped 2 bases and J dropped 3 bases, with 7 bases sitting between them. The CDR3 sequence is 13 residues long. Per the germline V gene, CDR1 is MNHEY and CDR2 is SVGAGI. The CDR3 is CASSYHRDTEAFF. CDR3 bases: TGTGCCAGCAGTTACCACCGGGACACTGAAGCTTTCTTT.

The chain uses TRBV4-3 and TRBJ1-2; weak D call: TRBD1 (6 bases). Germline lookup yields CDR1 LGHNA and CDR2 YSLEER. Trimming shortened V by 4 bases and J by 3 bases, and 15 bases separated the two germline ends. The CDR3 runs to 15 residues. The CDR3 spells CASSLTGRADYGYTF. The DNA of the CDR3 is TGCGCCAGCAGCCTTACAGGGAGGGCAGACTATGGCTACACCTTC.

The chain recombines TRBV10-3 with TRBJ1-1; TRBD1 might be the D (5 bases). V dropped 5 bases and J dropped 3 bases, with 13 bases sitting between them. The germline V gene encodes CDR1 ENHRY and CDR2 SYGVKD. This CDR3 region has 14 residues. The CDR3 here is CAISQSGGDTEAFF. The CDR3 DNA sequence: TGTGCCATCAGTCAATCGGGGGGGGACACTGAAGCTTTCTTT.